The 16 T cell receptor beta chains below were found in one sample sequenced in a study of blood T cell repertoires in COVID-19. Produced via immunoSEQ multiplex PCR; TCRdb's table is partial and in-frame only. The sample has 250,000 or so clones; nearly 85% are singletons. The sequenced sample consisted of peripheral blood. The source is a human donor in a cohort sampled during active COVID-19.

This clone was recorded only once. The chain links TRBV18 to TRBJ2-7, with 11 bases identical to TRBD1. With 5 bases clipped from V and 2 bases from J, the junction kept 2 bases outside the gene matches. Germline CDR1 KGHSH, CDR2 LQKENI. This CDR3 has 14 residues. CDR3 loop: CASSAGQGAYEQYF. In nucleotides, the CDR3 is TGTGCCAGCTCAGCGGGACAGGGGGCCTACGAGCAGTACTTC.

The genes are TRBV2 and TRBJ2-1; 7 nucleotides agree with TRBD2. This CDR3 region has 15 residues. Germline V gene data show CDR1 as SNHLY and CDR2 as FYNNEI. V shed 1 base, J shed 5 bases, and the junction held 5 bases outside the gene matches. CDR3 loop: CASSEVGGEHNEQFF. CDR3 in DNA: TGTGCCAGCAGTGAAGTGGGAGGGGAGCACAATGAGCAGTTCTTC.

The chain uses TRBV18 and TRBJ2-7, with 9 nucleotides matching TRBD1. V trimming: 1 base; J trimming: 5 bases; junction bases outside the gene matches: 9. Germline CDR1 is KGHSH and CDR2 is LQKENI. This CDR3 spans 16 amino acids. CDR3 sequence: CASSPLSGQGLNEQYF. The CDR3 region has the DNA TGTGCCAGCTCACCACTAAGCGGACAGGGGCTGAACGAGCAGTACTTC. The entire variable domain, with the rest obtained from reference TRBV18 and TRBJ2-7, is as follows: NAGVMQNPRHLVRRRGQEARLRCSPMKGHSHVYWYRQLPEEGLKFMVYLQKENIIDESGMPKERFSAEFPKEGPSILRIQQVVRGDSAAYFCASSPLSGQGLNEQYFGPGTRLTVT.

The chain combines TRBV30 with TRBJ2-5; 8 bases are shared with TRBD2. V lost 4 bases to trimming and J lost 4 bases; unmatched junction nucleotides: 8. Germline V CDR1 and CDR2: GTSNPN, SVGIG (reference sequence). The CDR3 runs 14 residues. The chain's CDR3 is CAWTKRGGGETQYF. The CDR3 nucleotides read TGTGCCTGGACTAAACGGGGGGGCGGAGAGACCCAGTACTTC.

The rearrangement uses TRBV28 and TRBJ2-5; 8 positions match TRBD1. Germline V gene lookup returns CDR1 MDHEN and CDR2 SYDVKM. J lost 5 bases, V lost 4 bases, and 9 bases had no gene match. The CDR3 runs 15 residues. This chain's CDR3 is CASSSGTGPSETQYF. The DNA of the CDR3 is TGTGCCAGCAGTTCGGGGACAGGTCCCAGTGAGACCCAGTACTTC. Full variable domain (rest looked up from reference TRBV28 and TRBJ2-5): DVKVTQSSRYLVKRTGEKVFLECVQDMDHENMFWYRQDPGLGLRLIYFSYDVKMKEKGDIPEGYSVSREKKERFSLILESASTNQTSMYLCASSSGTGPSETQYFGPGTRLLVL.

V and J are TRBV15 and TRBJ1-2, with 9 bases aligning to TRBD1. The J segment lost 4 bases and the V segment lost 2 bases, leaving 11 bases of the junction unmatched. The CDR3 runs 17 residues. Per the germline V gene, CDR1 is LNHNV and CDR2 is YYDKDF (reference sequence). The CDR3 reads CATSRLGQGDSIYGYTF. As DNA, the CDR3 is TGTGCCACCAGCAGACTGGGACAGGGCGATTCCATCTATGGCTACACCTTC.

The chain carries TRBV30 and TRBJ2-3; 7 positions agree with TRBD2. There are 12 residues in the CDR3. V lost 8 bases to trimming and J lost 2 bases; unmatched junction nucleotides: 4. Germline V gives CDR1 GTSNPN, CDR2 SVGIG (reference sequence). The CDR3 DNA reads as TGTGCCATGGCGGGGGTCACAGATACGCAGTATTTT. Translated: CAMAGVTDTQYF.

The V call is TRBV29-1, the J call TRBJ2-1, with D possibly being TRBD1 (5 bases). Germline V gene sequence: CDR1 SQVTM, CDR2 ANQGSEA. The CDR3 has 12 residues. The ends were cut back, 6 bases at V and 8 bases at J, with 14 bases in the middle. The CDR3 reads CSVYLWGDEQFF. Here the CDR3 DNA reads TGCAGCGTGTACCTGTGGGGCGATGAGCAGTTCTTC.

V gene TRBV10-1 combines with J gene TRBJ1-5, with TRBD1 matching 11 bases. The length of the CDR3 is 16 residues. With 8 bases clipped from V and 1 base from J, the junction kept 7 bases outside the gene matches. The V gene's germline CDR1 is WNHNN and CDR2 SYGVQD (reference sequence). CDR3 amino acids: CASLRDRGMSNQPQHF. Written as DNA, the CDR3 is TGCGCCAGCCTCCGGGACAGGGGGATGAGCAATCAGCCCCAGCATTTT.

The rearrangement links TRBV7-6 to TRBJ2-7; 8 bases are a match to TRBD2. Per the germline V gene, CDR1 is SGHVS and CDR2 is FNYEAQ. The CDR3 contains 16 residues. J was trimmed by 0 bases and V by 5 bases; bases with no gene match: 9. The CDR3 nucleotides are TGTGCCAGCAGCCCTCAAGGCAGCGGGAGCTCCTACGAGCAGTACTTC. As protein: CASSPQGSGSSYEQYF.

The chain carries TRBV5-4 and TRBJ2-3, with 7 bases matching TRBD1. This CDR3 is built from 14 residues. Trimming at V came to 7 bases and at J to 4 bases, leaving 9 bases not matched to a gene. From germline, CDR1 is SGHNT and CDR2 YYREEE (reference sequence). The CDR3 DNA follows: TGTGCCAGCTGGAAAGAGACAGGGCCAGATACGCAGTATTTT. Translated, it gives CASWKETGPDTQYF.

V and J are TRBV5-6 and TRBJ2-7; D is possibly TRBD2 (7 bases). The length of the CDR3 is 15 residues. Germline V gene lookup returns CDR1 SGHDT and CDR2 YYEEEE. Trimming removed 6 bases at V and 0 bases at J, with 16 bases between. CDR3 in amino acids: CASIPLGGASYEQYF. The CDR3 region has the DNA TGTGCCAGCATCCCCCTAGGGGGGGCCTCCTACGAGCAGTACTTC.

This rearrangement joins TRBV25-1 to TRBJ1-1; 8 bases line up with TRBD1. The V gene's germline CDR1 is MGHDK and CDR2 SYGVNS. V gave up 3 bases and J gave up 6 bases; unmatched junction bases: 3. The CDR3 has 13 residues. CDR3 nucleotides: TGTGCCAGCAGTGACGGACAGGGAGCTGAAGCTTTCTTT. This encodes CASSDGQGAEAFF. Complete variable domain (other parts from reference TRBV25-1 and TRBJ1-1): EADIYQTPRYLVIGTGKKITLECSQTMGHDKMYWYQQDPGMELHLIHYSYGVNSTEKGDLSSESTVSRIRTEHFPLTLESARPSHTSQYLCASSDGQGAEAFFGQGTRLTVV.

V and J are TRBV30 and TRBJ1-3; 9 positions agree with TRBD1. Germline CDR1 GTSNPN, CDR2 SVGIG (reference sequence). J gave up 4 bases and V 0 bases, and 7 bases lay outside the gene matches. The CDR3 extends over 16 amino acids. The CDR3: CAWSVKTGGLGNTIYF. In DNA, the CDR3 is TGTGCCTGGAGTGTAAAAACAGGGGGCCTAGGAAACACCATATATTTT.

V and J are TRBV20-1 and TRBJ1-5; no firm D call. The CDR3 is made up of 10 amino acids. Germline V gives CDR1 DFQATT, CDR2 SNEGSKA (reference sequence). V shed 6 bases and J shed 7 bases, with 7 bases lying between them. The CDR3 sequence: CSAGEQPQHF. CDR3 DNA sequence: TGCAGTGCCGGTGAACAGCCCCAGCATTTT.

The chain uses TRBV4-2 and TRBJ1-5; D unclear. The ends were cut back, 0 bases at V and 1 base at J, with 7 bases in the middle. Looked up from germline, CDR1 is LGHNA and CDR2 is YNFKEQ. CDR3 length: 15 amino acids. The CDR3 nucleotides are TGTGCCAGCAGCCAAGAAGGAGAAAGCAATCAGCCCCAGCATTTT. Protein: CASSQEGESNQPQHF.